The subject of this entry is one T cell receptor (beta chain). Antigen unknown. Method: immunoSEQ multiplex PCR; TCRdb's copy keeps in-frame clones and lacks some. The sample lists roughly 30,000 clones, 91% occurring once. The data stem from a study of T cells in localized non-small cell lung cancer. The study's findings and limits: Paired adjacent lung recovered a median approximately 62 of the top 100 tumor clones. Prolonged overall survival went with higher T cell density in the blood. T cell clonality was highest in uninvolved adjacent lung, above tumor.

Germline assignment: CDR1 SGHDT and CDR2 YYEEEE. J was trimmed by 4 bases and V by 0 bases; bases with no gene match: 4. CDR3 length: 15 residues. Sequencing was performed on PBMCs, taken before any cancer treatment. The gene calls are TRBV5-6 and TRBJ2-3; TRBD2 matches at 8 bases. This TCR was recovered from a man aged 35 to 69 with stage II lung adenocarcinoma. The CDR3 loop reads CASSLVAGGADTQYF. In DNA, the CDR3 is TGTGCCAGCAGCTTGGTCGCGGGAGGAGCAGATACGCAGTATTTT.